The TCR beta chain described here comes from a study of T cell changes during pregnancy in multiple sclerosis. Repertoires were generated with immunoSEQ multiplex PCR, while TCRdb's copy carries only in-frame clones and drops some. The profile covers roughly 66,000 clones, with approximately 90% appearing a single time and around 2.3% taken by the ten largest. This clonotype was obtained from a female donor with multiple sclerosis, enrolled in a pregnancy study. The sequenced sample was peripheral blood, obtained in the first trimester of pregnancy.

CDR3 in amino acids: CTSSHFPSGAYTDTQYF. The CDR3 DNA reads as TGCACCAGCAGCCATTTCCCTAGCGGAGCATACACAGATACGCAGTATTTT. V and J are TRBV1 and TRBJ2-3; the table names TRBD2, a call not compared with the DNA. TRBV1 is annotated as a pseudogene. This CDR3 spans 17 amino acids.